The present entry profiles one TCR beta chain with its context. Its target is unknown. PCR employed 60 Vbeta and 13 Jbeta primers. Sequencing was performed with immunoSEQ multiplex PCR; in TCRdb, only in-frame clones are kept and a portion is missing. This table holds 150,000 to 200,000 clones, around 83% found once. This entry belongs to a study of cytomegalovirus exposure and HLA in healthy donors. Study outcomes and limitations: Earlier analysis yielded a pattern in which most TCR beta V segments were productive about 90% or about 30% of the time.

The source of this sequence is a man between 18 and 35 years old in good health and CMV-seropositive. Specimen: PBMCs.

CDR3 bases: TGCGCCAGCAGCCACGGGGGGGCGGGGGGTTACAATGAGCAGTTCTTC. Translation gives CASSHGGAGGYNEQFF. The J gene is TRBJ2-1, the V gene TRBV4-3; 8 bases match TRBD2. The CDR3 extends over 16 amino acids. Trimming cost V 3 bases and J 4 bases; bases outside gene matches: 8. Germline V CDR1 and CDR2: LGHNA, YSLEER.